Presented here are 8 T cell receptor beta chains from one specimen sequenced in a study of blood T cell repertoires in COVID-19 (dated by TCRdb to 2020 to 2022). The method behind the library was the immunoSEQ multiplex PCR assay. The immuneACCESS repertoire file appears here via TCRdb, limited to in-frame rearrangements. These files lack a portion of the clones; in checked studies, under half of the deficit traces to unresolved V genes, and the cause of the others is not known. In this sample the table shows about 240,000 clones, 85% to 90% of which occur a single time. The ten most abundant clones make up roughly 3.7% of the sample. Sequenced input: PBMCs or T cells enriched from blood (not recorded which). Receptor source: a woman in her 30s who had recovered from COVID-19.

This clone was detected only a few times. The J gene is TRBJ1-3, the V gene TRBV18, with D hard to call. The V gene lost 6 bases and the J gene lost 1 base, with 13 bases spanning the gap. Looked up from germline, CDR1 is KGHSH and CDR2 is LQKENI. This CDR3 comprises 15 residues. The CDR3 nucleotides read TGTGCCAGCTCGACGGACTACGCTTCTGGAAACACCATATATTTT. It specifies CASSTDYASGNTIYF.

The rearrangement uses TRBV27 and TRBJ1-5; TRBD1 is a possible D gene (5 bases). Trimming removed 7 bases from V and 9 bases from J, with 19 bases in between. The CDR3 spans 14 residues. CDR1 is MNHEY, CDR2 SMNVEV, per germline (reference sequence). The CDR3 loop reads CASTSTGGFGPQHF. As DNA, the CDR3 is TGTGCCAGCACTAGTACGGGGGGATTTGGGCCCCAGCATTTT.

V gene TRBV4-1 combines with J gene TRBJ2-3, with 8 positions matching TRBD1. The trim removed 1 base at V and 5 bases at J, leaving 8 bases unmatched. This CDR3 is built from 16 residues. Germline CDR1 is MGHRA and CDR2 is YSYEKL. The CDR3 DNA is TGCGCCAGCAGCCAAGGCCCCAGGGGGCTTAAAGATACGCAGTATTTT. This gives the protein CASSQGPRGLKDTQYF.

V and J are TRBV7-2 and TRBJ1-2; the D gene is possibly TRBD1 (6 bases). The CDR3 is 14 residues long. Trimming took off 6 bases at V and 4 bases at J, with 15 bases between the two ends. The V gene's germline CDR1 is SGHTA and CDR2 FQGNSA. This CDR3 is CASRQLRDTYGYTF. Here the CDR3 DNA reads TGTGCCAGCAGACAGCTCCGGGACACCTATGGCTACACCTTC.

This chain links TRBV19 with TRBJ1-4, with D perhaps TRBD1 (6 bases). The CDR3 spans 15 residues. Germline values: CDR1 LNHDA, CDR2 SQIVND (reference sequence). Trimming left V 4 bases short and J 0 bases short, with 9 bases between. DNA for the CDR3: TGTGCCAGTAGTAGGACAGTCCCAACTAATGAAAAACTGTTTTTT. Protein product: CASSRTVPTNEKLFF.

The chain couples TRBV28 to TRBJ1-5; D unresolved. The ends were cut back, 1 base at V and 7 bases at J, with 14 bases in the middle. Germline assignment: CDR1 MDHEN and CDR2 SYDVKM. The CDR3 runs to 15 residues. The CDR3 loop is CASSLSGLGRQPQHF. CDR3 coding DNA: TGTGCCAGCAGTTTATCAGGACTGGGAAGGCAGCCCCAGCATTTT.

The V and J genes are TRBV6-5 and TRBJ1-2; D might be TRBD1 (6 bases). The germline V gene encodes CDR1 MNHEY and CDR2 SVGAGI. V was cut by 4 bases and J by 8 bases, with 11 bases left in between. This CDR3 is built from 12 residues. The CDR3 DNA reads TGTGCCAGCAGTTCCTCAGGGGAAGGCTACACCTTC. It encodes CASSSSGEGYTF.

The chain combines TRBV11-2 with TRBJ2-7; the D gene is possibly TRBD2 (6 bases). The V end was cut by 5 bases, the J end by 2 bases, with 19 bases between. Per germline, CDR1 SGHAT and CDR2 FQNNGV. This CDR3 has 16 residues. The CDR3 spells CASSQVAGFHPYEQYF. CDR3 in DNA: TGTGCCAGCAGCCAAGTGGCGGGGTTTCACCCCTACGAGCAGTACTTC.